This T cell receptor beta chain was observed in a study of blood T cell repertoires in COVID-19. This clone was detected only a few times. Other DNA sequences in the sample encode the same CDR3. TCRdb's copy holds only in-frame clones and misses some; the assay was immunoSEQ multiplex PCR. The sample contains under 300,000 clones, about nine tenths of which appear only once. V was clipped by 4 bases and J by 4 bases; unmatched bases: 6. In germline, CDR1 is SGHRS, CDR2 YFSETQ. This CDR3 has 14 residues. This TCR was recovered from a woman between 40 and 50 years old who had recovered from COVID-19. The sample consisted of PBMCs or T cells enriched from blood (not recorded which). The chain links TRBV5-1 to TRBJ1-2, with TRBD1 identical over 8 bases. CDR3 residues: CASSAGQGGYGYTF. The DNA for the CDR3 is TGCGCCAGCAGCGCCGGACAGGGAGGCTATGGCTACACCTTC.